The rows below give T cell receptor beta chains drawn from one sample of a study of cytomegalovirus exposure and HLA in healthy donors. Assay: immunoSEQ multiplex PCR; the TCRdb copy retains only in-frame clones and omits some. The table lists about 110,000 clones, 74% of them singletons. The sequenced sample consisted of PBMCs. These TCRs come from a woman aged 35 to 49 in good health and CMV-seropositive. Each CDR3 is given with its conserved first and last residue. The D gene is left open where the match is weak. The size entry is marked missing in some rows and otherwise reads once, few, many or a size class.

j_call: TRBJ2-1; cdr3_length: 13; clone_size: .; v_call: TRBV30; d_call: TRBD2; cdr3_aa: CAWSGGGGNEQFF; cdr3_nt: TGTGCCTGGAGTGGCGGGGGTGGTAATGAGCAGTTCTTC
j_call: TRBJ1-4; cdr3_length: 14; clone_size: .; v_call: TRBV30; d_call: .; cdr3_aa: CAWNGQATNEKLFF; cdr3_nt: TGTGCCTGGAACGGACAAGCAACTAATGAAAAACTGTTTTTT
j_call: TRBJ2-3; cdr3_length: 14; clone_size: .; v_call: TRBV2; d_call: .; cdr3_aa: CASRVGQSTDTQYF; cdr3_nt: TGTGCCAGCAGAGTGGGGCAGAGCACAGATACGCAGTATTTT
j_call: TRBJ2-1; cdr3_length: 13; clone_size: once; v_call: TRBV30; d_call: .; cdr3_aa: CAWRAGPYNEQFF; cdr3_nt: TGTGCCTGGAGGGCGGGACCGTACAATGAGCAGTTCTTC
j_call: TRBJ2-1; cdr3_length: 14; clone_size: .; v_call: TRBV10-3; d_call: .; cdr3_aa: CATRLDPGEREQFF; cdr3_nt: TGTGCCACCCGTCTCGACCCGGGTGAGCGTGAGCAGTTCTTC
j_call: TRBJ1-5; cdr3_length: 15; clone_size: .; v_call: TRBV6-1; d_call: TRBD1; cdr3_aa: CASTPGQGGNQPQHF; cdr3_nt: TGTGCCAGCACTCCGGGACAGGGTGGCAATCAGCCCCAGCATTTT
j_call: TRBJ2-5; cdr3_length: 17; clone_size: .; v_call: TRBV15; d_call: TRBD2; cdr3_aa: CATSRGRFSGGRETQYF; cdr3_nt: TGTGCCACCAGCAGAGGGCGATTTAGCGGGGGACGAGAGACCCAGTACTTC
j_call: TRBJ1-3; cdr3_length: 16; clone_size: once; v_call: TRBV4-1; d_call: .; cdr3_aa: CASSQRQARSGNTIYF; cdr3_nt: TGCGCCAGCAGCCAGCGCCAGGCCCGCTCTGGAAACACCATATATTTT
j_call: TRBJ2-7; cdr3_length: 16; clone_size: .; v_call: TRBV4-2; d_call: .; cdr3_aa: CASSQDQRGRTYEQYF; cdr3_nt: TGTGCCAGCAGCCAAGATCAACGGGGGAGAACCTACGAGCAGTACTTC
j_call: TRBJ1-5; cdr3_length: 18; clone_size: once; v_call: TRBV7-9; d_call: TRBD1; cdr3_aa: CASSRGTGGILSNQPQHF; cdr3_nt: TGTGCCAGCAGCCGCGGGACAGGGGGAATTCTAAGCAATCAGCCCCAGCATTTT
j_call: TRBJ1-5; cdr3_length: 14; clone_size: once; v_call: TRBV7-6; d_call: .; cdr3_aa: CASSLEQAGQPQHF; cdr3_nt: TGTGCCAGCAGCTTAGAACAGGCGGGACAGCCCCAGCATTTT
j_call: TRBJ2-5; cdr3_length: 15; clone_size: .; v_call: TRBV5-6; d_call: .; cdr3_aa: CASSESGRGMETQYF; cdr3_nt: TGTGCCAGCAGCGAGTCCGGACGGGGAATGGAGACCCAGTACTTC
j_call: TRBJ1-5; cdr3_length: 13; clone_size: few; v_call: TRBV5-5; d_call: .; cdr3_aa: CASSFDAGQPQHF; cdr3_nt: TGTGCCAGCAGCTTTGACGCGGGTCAGCCCCAGCATTTT
j_call: TRBJ1-2; cdr3_length: 15; clone_size: .; v_call: TRBV6-4; d_call: .; cdr3_aa: CASSDSIQGRDGYTF; cdr3_nt: TGTGCCAGCAGTGACTCGATACAGGGACGTGATGGCTACACCTTC
j_call: TRBJ1-4; cdr3_length: 14; clone_size: .; v_call: TRBV7-2; d_call: TRBD1; cdr3_aa: CASRPGQGNEKLFF; cdr3_nt: TGTGCCAGCAGGCCGGGACAGGGGAATGAAAAACTGTTTTTT
j_call: TRBJ1-4; cdr3_length: 16; clone_size: .; v_call: TRBV6-1; d_call: .; cdr3_aa: CASSEGEGRGYEKLFF; cdr3_nt: TGTGCCAGCAGTGAGGGTGAGGGCCGAGGGTACGAAAAACTGTTTTTT